These T cell receptor beta chains were read from a single sample in a study of shared clonotypes between healthy human individuals. Using immunoSEQ multiplex PCR, the repertoire was profiled, and TCRdb retains in-frame clones only, with some absent. The sample has 2 million to 3 million clones, 93% seen once. Sequencing used naive CD4+ T cells from PBMCs. Receptors were obtained from a man aged 18 to 29 in good health. Some clones in this sample may be carry-over from other donors' samples. The CDR3 runs from the conserved cysteine through the conserved F or W. The D gene is left open where the match is weak. The size entry is marked missing in some rows and otherwise reads once, few, many or a size class.

CDR3nt: TGTGCCAGCAGCTCGTTCCGGAGCTATGGCTACACCTTC; CDR3aa: CASSSFRSYGYTF; d_gene: NA; j_gene: TRBJ1-2; abundance: NA; len: 13; v_gene: TRBV5-8
CDR3nt: TGTGCCAGCAGTCCGAACGGGGCGGTGTACGAAAAACTGTTTTTT; CDR3aa: CASSPNGAVYEKLFF; d_gene: NA; j_gene: TRBJ1-4; abundance: NA; len: 15; v_gene: TRBV27
CDR3nt: TGTGCCAGCAGTAGGGGTATTAACTATGGCTACACCTTC; CDR3aa: CASSRGINYGYTF; d_gene: NA; j_gene: TRBJ1-2; abundance: NA; len: 13; v_gene: TRBV28
CDR3nt: TGTGCCAGCAGCCCCATTAGATCCAGGTCCCAGGGCTCTGGAAACACCATATATTTT; CDR3aa: CASSPIRSRSQGSGNTIYF; d_gene: NA; j_gene: TRBJ1-3; abundance: NA; len: 19; v_gene: TRBV11-2
CDR3nt: TGTGCCAGCAGTTTAATTGACGCCGTGAACACTGAAGCTTTCTTT; CDR3aa: CASSLIDAVNTEAFF; d_gene: NA; j_gene: TRBJ1-1; abundance: NA; len: 15; v_gene: TRBV27
CDR3nt: TGTGCCATCAGTCCCGCGGGCGGCCAAGAGACCCAGTACTTC; CDR3aa: CAISPAGGQETQYF; d_gene: NA; j_gene: TRBJ2-5; abundance: NA; len: 14; v_gene: TRBV10-3
CDR3nt: TGTGCCAGCAGCTTAGACCGGGCGAACACCGGGGAGCTGTTTTTT; CDR3aa: CASSLDRANTGELFF; d_gene: NA; j_gene: TRBJ2-2; abundance: once; len: 15; v_gene: TRBV11-2
CDR3nt: TGTGCCAGCTCCACGTCTTGGAGCACGGCTTATTATGGAAACACCATATATTTT; CDR3aa: CASSTSWSTAYYGNTIYF; d_gene: NA; j_gene: TRBJ1-3; abundance: NA; len: 18; v_gene: TRBV18
CDR3nt: TGTGCCAGCAAGCCCGAGAAGAGCTCCTACAATGAGCAGTTCTTC; CDR3aa: CASKPEKSSYNEQFF; d_gene: NA; j_gene: TRBJ2-1; abundance: NA; len: 15; v_gene: TRBV2
CDR3nt: TGTGCCAGCAGTGAAATGCGGACAGGGGATGACAATGAGCAGTTCTTC; CDR3aa: CASSEMRTGDDNEQFF; d_gene: TRBD1; j_gene: TRBJ2-1; abundance: NA; len: 16; v_gene: TRBV6-4
CDR3nt: TGTGCCATCAGTGAGTCGAGTCAAAACATTCAGTACTTC; CDR3aa: CAISESSQNIQYF; d_gene: NA; j_gene: TRBJ2-4; abundance: NA; len: 13; v_gene: TRBV10-3
CDR3nt: TGCGCCAGCAGCTTCACAGGGGAGAGCTCTGGGGCCAACGTCCTGACTTTC; CDR3aa: CASSFTGESSGANVLTF; d_gene: TRBD1; j_gene: TRBJ2-6; abundance: NA; len: 17; v_gene: TRBV5-1
CDR3nt: TGTGCCACCAGCAGAGAAGGGGCTAGCGGAGGCGAGCAGTACTTC; CDR3aa: CATSREGASGGEQYF; d_gene: TRBD2; j_gene: TRBJ2-7; abundance: NA; len: 15; v_gene: TRBV15
CDR3nt: TGCGCCAGCAGCTTGGTTGCGGGAGATGGCTACACCTTC; CDR3aa: CASSLVAGDGYTF; d_gene: NA; j_gene: TRBJ1-2; abundance: NA; len: 13; v_gene: TRBV5-1
CDR3nt: TGTGCCACCCGGCCCAGCGGGATCATCGACGAGCAGTACTTC; CDR3aa: CATRPSGIIDEQYF; d_gene: TRBD2; j_gene: TRBJ2-7; abundance: NA; len: 14; v_gene: TRBV28
CDR3nt: TGTGCCAGGGGGAGCCTGAACTCCTACGAGCAGTACTTC; CDR3aa: CARGSLNSYEQYF; d_gene: NA; j_gene: TRBJ2-7; abundance: NA; len: 13; v_gene: TRBV2
CDR3nt: TGTGCCAGCAACCCGGGGGGTAGCGGAGGTATTGCTGAGCAGTTCTTC; CDR3aa: CASNPGGSGGIAEQFF; d_gene: TRBD2; j_gene: TRBJ2-1; abundance: NA; len: 16; v_gene: TRBV7-8
CDR3nt: TGCAGCGTTGAAGATTATCGGGGAGGGCCGTCCGGGGAGCTGTTTTTT; CDR3aa: CSVEDYRGGPSGELFF; d_gene: TRBD2; j_gene: TRBJ2-2; abundance: once; len: 16; v_gene: TRBV29-1
CDR3nt: TGCGCCAGCAGCCAAGCATTAGAGATTCAAGAGACCCAGTACTTC; CDR3aa: CASSQALEIQETQYF; d_gene: NA; j_gene: TRBJ2-5; abundance: NA; len: 15; v_gene: TRBV4-3
CDR3nt: TGCGCCAGCAGCTTGGAAAGCGGAAAGCAAGAGACCCAGTACTTC; CDR3aa: CASSLESGKQETQYF; d_gene: NA; j_gene: TRBJ2-5; abundance: NA; len: 15; v_gene: TRBV5-1
CDR3nt: TGCGCCAGCAGCGATCGATTCACGGGACTAGCGGGGGATTACGCGAACACCGGGGAGCTGTTTTTT; CDR3aa: CASSDRFTGLAGDYANTGELFF; d_gene: TRBD2; j_gene: TRBJ2-2; abundance: NA; len: 22; v_gene: TRBV5-1
CDR3nt: TGTGCCAGCCCCTCGACTAGCGGGAGCTTAGATACGCAGTATTTT; CDR3aa: CASPSTSGSLDTQYF; d_gene: TRBD2; j_gene: TRBJ2-3; abundance: NA; len: 15; v_gene: TRBV18
CDR3nt: TGTGCCAGCAGCCAAGAGGGGGGTCCGGAGACCCAGTACTTC; CDR3aa: CASSQEGGPETQYF; d_gene: NA; j_gene: TRBJ2-5; abundance: NA; len: 14; v_gene: TRBV4-2
CDR3nt: TGTGCCAGCAGCTTATCTCCAGTGGCAGGACGTGGGGCCAACGTCCTGACTTTC; CDR3aa: CASSLSPVAGRGANVLTF; d_gene: NA; j_gene: TRBJ2-6; abundance: NA; len: 18; v_gene: TRBV7-3
CDR3nt: TGTGCCACCAGCAGAGATCTCATTAGCAGTACAGATACGCAGTATTTT; CDR3aa: CATSRDLISSTDTQYF; d_gene: NA; j_gene: TRBJ2-3; abundance: NA; len: 16; v_gene: TRBV15
CDR3nt: TGTGCCAGCAGCCGGACTACGGGCCCAGGGGAGACCCAGTACTTC; CDR3aa: CASSRTTGPGETQYF; d_gene: NA; j_gene: TRBJ2-5; abundance: NA; len: 15; v_gene: TRBV13
CDR3nt: TGTGCCAGCAACCTAGCGGGAGTCCACGAGCAGTACTTC; CDR3aa: CASNLAGVHEQYF; d_gene: TRBD2; j_gene: TRBJ2-7; abundance: NA; len: 13; v_gene: TRBV7-9
CDR3nt: TGTGCCAGCAGCCAAGCGGGAGGTAGTAGGAATGAGCAGTTCTTC; CDR3aa: CASSQAGGSRNEQFF; d_gene: TRBD2; j_gene: TRBJ2-1; abundance: NA; len: 15; v_gene: TRBV5-4
CDR3nt: TGTGCCAGCAGCTTATTGTTCAGGGGGCGCGGAGGAGGCAATCAGCCCCAGCATTTT; CDR3aa: CASSLLFRGRGGGNQPQHF; d_gene: TRBD1; j_gene: TRBJ1-5; abundance: NA; len: 19; v_gene: TRBV7-8
CDR3nt: TGCGCCAGCAGCCCCGGGACAGGGGGCCTTGGCTACACCTTC; CDR3aa: CASSPGTGGLGYTF; d_gene: TRBD1; j_gene: TRBJ1-2; abundance: once; len: 14; v_gene: TRBV5-1
CDR3nt: TGTGCCAGCAGTCCCGGGAGGTCCAATCAGCCCCAGCATTTT; CDR3aa: CASSPGRSNQPQHF; d_gene: NA; j_gene: TRBJ1-5; abundance: NA; len: 14; v_gene: TRBV6-6
CDR3nt: TGTGCCAGCTTGAGGGGAGGATCGGATGGCTACACCTTC; CDR3aa: CASLRGGSDGYTF; d_gene: NA; j_gene: TRBJ1-2; abundance: NA; len: 13; v_gene: TRBV2
CDR3nt: TGTGCCAGCAGTCACAGGGGCAGCAGCGGGACCACCCAAGAGACCCAGTACTTC; CDR3aa: CASSHRGSSGTTQETQYF; d_gene: NA; j_gene: TRBJ2-5; abundance: NA; len: 18; v_gene: TRBV7-6
CDR3nt: TGTGCCAGCAGTAACTACAGGGGCCAAGAGACCCAGTACTTC; CDR3aa: CASSNYRGQETQYF; d_gene: TRBD1; j_gene: TRBJ2-5; abundance: NA; len: 14; v_gene: TRBV28
CDR3nt: TGTGCCAGCAGTTTTAGGGCAGGGGAAGGGGGCTACACCTTC; CDR3aa: CASSFRAGEGGYTF; d_gene: NA; j_gene: TRBJ1-2; abundance: NA; len: 14; v_gene: TRBV28
CDR3nt: TGTGCCAGCAGCGTAGCAAGCGAGAGCTCCTACAATGAGCAGTTCTTC; CDR3aa: CASSVASESSYNEQFF; d_gene: NA; j_gene: TRBJ2-1; abundance: NA; len: 16; v_gene: TRBV9
CDR3nt: TGCGCCAGCAGCTTGTCAGGGGTAAACACCGGGGAGCTGTTTTTT; CDR3aa: CASSLSGVNTGELFF; d_gene: NA; j_gene: TRBJ2-2; abundance: NA; len: 15; v_gene: TRBV5-1
CDR3nt: TGTGCCAGTAGTCCCAGCGGGACAGGGGGCTACGAGCAGTACTTC; CDR3aa: CASSPSGTGGYEQYF; d_gene: TRBD1; j_gene: TRBJ2-7; abundance: NA; len: 15; v_gene: TRBV19
CDR3nt: TGTGCCAGTAGTATACCGACAGGCCGTAATGAAAAACTGTTTTTT; CDR3aa: CASSIPTGRNEKLFF; d_gene: NA; j_gene: TRBJ1-4; abundance: NA; len: 15; v_gene: TRBV19
CDR3nt: TGTGCCAGCAGTTCCGCCAGCTCTGAAGCTTTCTTT; CDR3aa: CASSSASSEAFF; d_gene: NA; j_gene: TRBJ1-1; abundance: few; len: 12; v_gene: TRBV28
CDR3nt: TGTGCCAGCAGCTTGGGAATGGGGTCCTACGAGCAGTACTTC; CDR3aa: CASSLGMGSYEQYF; d_gene: NA; j_gene: TRBJ2-7; abundance: NA; len: 14; v_gene: TRBV5-4
CDR3nt: TGTGCCAGCAGCTCCGACCAAGCTGTGAAGACCCAGTACTTC; CDR3aa: CASSSDQAVKTQYF; d_gene: NA; j_gene: TRBJ2-5; abundance: NA; len: 14; v_gene: TRBV11-2
CDR3nt: TGTGCCAGCAGTCCAGGGACTAGAAGCAATGAGCAGTTCTTC; CDR3aa: CASSPGTRSNEQFF; d_gene: TRBD2; j_gene: TRBJ2-1; abundance: NA; len: 14; v_gene: TRBV6-5
CDR3nt: TGTGCCAGTAGTTGGGCAGGGACTATCTCTGGAAACACCATATATTTT; CDR3aa: CASSWAGTISGNTIYF; d_gene: NA; j_gene: TRBJ1-3; abundance: NA; len: 16; v_gene: TRBV19
CDR3nt: TGTGCCATCAGTGGAGCCCCTACCTCCTACGAGCAGTACTTC; CDR3aa: CAISGAPTSYEQYF; d_gene: NA; j_gene: TRBJ2-7; abundance: NA; len: 14; v_gene: TRBV10-3
CDR3nt: TGTGCCAGCTCACTCCTGCTCGGCAGCTTCAACGAGCAGTACTTC; CDR3aa: CASSLLLGSFNEQYF; d_gene: NA; j_gene: TRBJ2-7; abundance: once; len: 15; v_gene: TRBV18
CDR3nt: TGTGCCAGCAGTTCCTCCGGGGCCTACTCCGTCTACACCTTC; CDR3aa: CASSSSGAYSVYTF; d_gene: NA; j_gene: TRBJ1-2; abundance: NA; len: 14; v_gene: TRBV6-5
CDR3nt: TGCAGTGTTAAAATGCGCGGGAACGCTTTCTTT; CDR3aa: CSVKMRGNAFF; d_gene: NA; j_gene: TRBJ1-1; abundance: few; len: 11; v_gene: TRBV20-1